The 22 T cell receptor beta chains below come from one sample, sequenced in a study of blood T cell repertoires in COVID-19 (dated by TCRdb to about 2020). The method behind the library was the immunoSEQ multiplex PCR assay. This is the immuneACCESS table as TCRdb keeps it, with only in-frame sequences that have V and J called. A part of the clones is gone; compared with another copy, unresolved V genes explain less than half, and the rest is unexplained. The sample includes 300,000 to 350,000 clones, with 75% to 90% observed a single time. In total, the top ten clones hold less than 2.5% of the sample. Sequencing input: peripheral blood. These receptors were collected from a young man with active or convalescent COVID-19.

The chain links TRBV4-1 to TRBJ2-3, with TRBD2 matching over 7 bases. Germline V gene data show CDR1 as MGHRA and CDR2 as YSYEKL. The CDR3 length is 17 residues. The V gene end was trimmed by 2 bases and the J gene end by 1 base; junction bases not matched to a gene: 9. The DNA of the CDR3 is TGCGCCAGCAGCCAATCCCCTACTAGCGCGCGCACAGATACGCAGTATTTT. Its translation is CASSQSPTSARTDTQYF.

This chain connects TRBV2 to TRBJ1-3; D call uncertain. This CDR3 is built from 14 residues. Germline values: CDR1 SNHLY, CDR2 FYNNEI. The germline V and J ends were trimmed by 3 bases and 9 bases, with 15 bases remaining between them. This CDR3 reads CASSDYALAGTIYF. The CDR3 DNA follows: TGTGCCAGCAGTGATTATGCCCTAGCGGGCACCATATATTTT.

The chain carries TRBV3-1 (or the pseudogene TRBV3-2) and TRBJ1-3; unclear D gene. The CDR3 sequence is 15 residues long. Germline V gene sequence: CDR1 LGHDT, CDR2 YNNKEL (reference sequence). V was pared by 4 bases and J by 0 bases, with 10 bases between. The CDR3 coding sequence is TGTGCCAGCAGCCTTGTAGTGTCCTCTGGAAACACCATATATTTT. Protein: CASSLVVSSGNTIYF.

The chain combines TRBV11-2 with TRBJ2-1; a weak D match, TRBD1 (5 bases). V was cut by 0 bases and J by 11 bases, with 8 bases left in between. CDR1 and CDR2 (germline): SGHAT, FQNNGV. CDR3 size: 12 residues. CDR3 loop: CASSLDRVKQFF. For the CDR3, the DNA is TGTGCCAGCAGCTTAGACAGGGTGAAGCAGTTCTTC.

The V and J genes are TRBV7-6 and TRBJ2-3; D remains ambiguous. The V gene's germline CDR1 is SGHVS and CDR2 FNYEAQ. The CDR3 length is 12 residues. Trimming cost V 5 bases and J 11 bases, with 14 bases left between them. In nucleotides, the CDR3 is TGTGCCAGCAGCGCCACTCTGACAAAGCAGTATTTT. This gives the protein CASSATLTKQYF.

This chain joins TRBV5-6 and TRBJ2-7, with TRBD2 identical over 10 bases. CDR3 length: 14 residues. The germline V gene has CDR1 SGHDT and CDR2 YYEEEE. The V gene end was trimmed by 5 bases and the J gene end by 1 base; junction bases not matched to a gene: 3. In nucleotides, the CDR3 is TGTGCCAGCAGGCTAGCGGGAGTTTCCTACGAGCAGTACTTC. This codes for CASRLAGVSYEQYF.

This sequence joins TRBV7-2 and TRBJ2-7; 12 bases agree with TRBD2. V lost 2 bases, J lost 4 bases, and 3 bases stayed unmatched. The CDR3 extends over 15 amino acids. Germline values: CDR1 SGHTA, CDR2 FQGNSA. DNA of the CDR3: TGTGCCAGCAGCTTACTACTAGCGGGAGGTTACGAGCAGTACTTC. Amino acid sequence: CASSLLLAGGYEQYF.

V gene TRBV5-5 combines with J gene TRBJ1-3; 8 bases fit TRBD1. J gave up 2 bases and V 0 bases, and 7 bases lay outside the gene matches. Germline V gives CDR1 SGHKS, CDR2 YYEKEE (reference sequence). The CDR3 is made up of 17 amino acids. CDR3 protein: CASSLEQGALTGNTIYF. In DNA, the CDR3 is TGTGCCAGCAGCTTGGAGCAGGGGGCCCTTACTGGAAACACCATATATTTT.

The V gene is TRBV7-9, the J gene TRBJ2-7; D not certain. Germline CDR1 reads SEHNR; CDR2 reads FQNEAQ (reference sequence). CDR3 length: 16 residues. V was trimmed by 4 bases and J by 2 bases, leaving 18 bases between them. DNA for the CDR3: TGTGCCAGCAGCTCGACCCTTCTCAGGTCGGCCTACGAGCAGTACTTC. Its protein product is CASSSTLLRSAYEQYF.

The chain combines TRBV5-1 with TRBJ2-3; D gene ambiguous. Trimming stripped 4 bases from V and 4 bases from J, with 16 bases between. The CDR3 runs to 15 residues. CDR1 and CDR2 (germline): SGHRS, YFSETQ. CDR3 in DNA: TGCGCCAGCAGCACCTATCGCCCGGGTTCAGATACGCAGTATTTT. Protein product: CASSTYRPGSDTQYF.

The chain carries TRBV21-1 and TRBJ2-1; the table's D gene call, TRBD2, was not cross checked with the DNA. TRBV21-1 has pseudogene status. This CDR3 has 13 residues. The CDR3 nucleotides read TGTGCCAGCAGCAATGTAGTCTGCAATGAGCAGTTCTTC. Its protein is CASSNVVCNEQFF.

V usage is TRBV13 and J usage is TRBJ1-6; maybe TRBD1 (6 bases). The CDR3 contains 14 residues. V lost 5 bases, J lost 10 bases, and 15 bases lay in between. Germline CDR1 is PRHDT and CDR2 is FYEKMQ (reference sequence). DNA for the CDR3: TGTGCCAGCAGCCCAGGGGTCCACGGCTCACCCCTCCACTTT. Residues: CASSPGVHGSPLHF.

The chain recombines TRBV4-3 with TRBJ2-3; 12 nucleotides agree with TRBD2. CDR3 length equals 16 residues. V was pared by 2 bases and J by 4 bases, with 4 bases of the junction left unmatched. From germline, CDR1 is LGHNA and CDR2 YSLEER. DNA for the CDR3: TGCGCCAGCAGCCAACGACTAGCGGGGGAATCAGATACGCAGTATTTT. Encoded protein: CASSQRLAGESDTQYF.

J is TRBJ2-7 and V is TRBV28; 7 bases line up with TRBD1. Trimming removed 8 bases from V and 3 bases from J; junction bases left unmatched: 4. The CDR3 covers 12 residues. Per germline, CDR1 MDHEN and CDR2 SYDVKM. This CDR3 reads CASSGGIYEQYF. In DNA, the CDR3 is TGTGCCAGCTCAGGGGGTATCTACGAGCAGTACTTC. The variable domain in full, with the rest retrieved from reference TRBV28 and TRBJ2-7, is DVKVTQSSRYLVKRTGEKVFLECVQDMDHENMFWYRQDPGLGLRLIYFSYDVKMKEKGDIPEGYSVSREKKERFSLILESASTNQTSMYLCASSGGIYEQYFGPGTRLTVT.

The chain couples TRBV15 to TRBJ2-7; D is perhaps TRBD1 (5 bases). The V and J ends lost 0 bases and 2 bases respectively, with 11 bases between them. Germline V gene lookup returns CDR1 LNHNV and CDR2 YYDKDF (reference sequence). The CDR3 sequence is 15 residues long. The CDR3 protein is CATSRDLGLAYEQYF. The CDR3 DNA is TGTGCCACCAGCAGAGACCTGGGGCTAGCCTACGAGCAGTACTTC.

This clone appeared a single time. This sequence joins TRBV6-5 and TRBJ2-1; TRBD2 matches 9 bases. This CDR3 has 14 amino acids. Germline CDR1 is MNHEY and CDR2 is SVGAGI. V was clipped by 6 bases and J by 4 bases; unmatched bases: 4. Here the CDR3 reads CASRTSGSYNEQFF. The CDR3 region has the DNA TGTGCCAGCAGGACTAGCGGATCATACAATGAGCAGTTCTTC.

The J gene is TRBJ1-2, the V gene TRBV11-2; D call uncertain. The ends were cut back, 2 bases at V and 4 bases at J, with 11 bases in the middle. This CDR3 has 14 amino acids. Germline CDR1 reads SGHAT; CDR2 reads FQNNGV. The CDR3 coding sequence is TGTGCCAGCAGCTTAAGGGAGAAGAGCTATGGCTACACCTTC. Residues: CASSLREKSYGYTF.

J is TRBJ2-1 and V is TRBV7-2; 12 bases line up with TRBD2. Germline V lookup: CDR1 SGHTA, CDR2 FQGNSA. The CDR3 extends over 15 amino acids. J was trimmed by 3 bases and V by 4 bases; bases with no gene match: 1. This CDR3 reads CASSWTSGDYNEQFF. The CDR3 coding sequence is TGTGCCAGCAGCTGGACTAGCGGGGACTACAATGAGCAGTTCTTC.

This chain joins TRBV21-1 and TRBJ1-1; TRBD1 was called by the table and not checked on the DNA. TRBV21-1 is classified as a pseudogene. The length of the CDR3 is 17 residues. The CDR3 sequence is CASSKALDRVLNTEAFF. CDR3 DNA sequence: TGTGCCAGCAGCAAAGCGCTAGACAGGGTTCTGAACACTGAAGCTTTCTTT.

CDR3 region: CASSVTGGSEKLFF. The DNA for the CDR3 is TGTGCCAGTAGTGTGACAGGGGGCAGTGAAAAACTGTTTTTT. The rearrangement uses TRBV19 and TRBJ1-4; TRBD1 agrees at 10 bases. Per germline, CDR1 LNHDA and CDR2 SQIVND (reference sequence). CDR3 size: 14 residues. V trimming: 5 bases; J trimming: 7 bases; junction bases outside the gene matches: 4.

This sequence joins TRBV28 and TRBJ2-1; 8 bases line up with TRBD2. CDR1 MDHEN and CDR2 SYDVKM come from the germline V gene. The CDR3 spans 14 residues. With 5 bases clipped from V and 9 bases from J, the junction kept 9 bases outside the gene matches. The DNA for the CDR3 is TGTGCCAGCAGTCGATCGGGACTAGGTTTTGAGCAGTTCTTC. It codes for CASSRSGLGFEQFF.

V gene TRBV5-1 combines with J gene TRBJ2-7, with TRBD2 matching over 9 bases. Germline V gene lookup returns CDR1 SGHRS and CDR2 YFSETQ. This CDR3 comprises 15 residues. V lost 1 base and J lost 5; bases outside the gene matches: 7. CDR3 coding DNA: TGCGCCAGCAGCTTGTCCGCGGGAGGGACCCACGAGCAGTACTTC. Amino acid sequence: CASSLSAGGTHEQYF.